A selection of T cell receptor beta chains follows, all from one sample in a study of OX40 agonist ivuxolimab in advanced cancers. Profiling relied on immunoSEQ multiplex PCR, and the TCRdb table lists in-frame clones only, not all of them. The table has 72,000 or so clones, about 88% seen once. The source material was CD4+ or CD8+ T cells sorted from blood, sampled in a trial of the OX40 agonist ivuxolimab. The origin of the receptors is an adult with an advanced solid tumor such as melanoma, head and neck, liver or kidney cancer. The CDR3 runs from the conserved cysteine through the conserved F or W. D genes are given only for firm matches. Size is omitted from some rows. Given values are once, few, many or a class for expanded clones.

CDR3 DNA	CDR3 protein	clone size	V gene	J gene	D gene
TGTGCCAGCAGCCAGGGACTAGCGGGGCAAGAGACCCAGTACTTC	CASSQGLAGQETQYF	-	TRBV7-2	TRBJ2-5	TRBD2
TGTGCCAGCAGCTTAGGGCCAGGGGCCAACGTCCTGACTTTC	CASSLGPGANVLTF	-	TRBV7-6	TRBJ2-6	-
TGTGCCAGCAGCCCTATAGCCAGGGGTGACCCTTGGCAGCCCCAGCATTTT	CASSPIARGDPWQPQHF	-	TRBV11-2	TRBJ1-5	-
TGTGCCAGCAGTCGGACAGGAACCTCGCAAAAACTGTTTTTT	CASSRTGTSQKLFF	-	TRBV6-5	TRBJ1-4	TRBD1
TGCGCCAGCAGTGCGACAGGCGGTCAGCCCCAGCATTTT	CASSATGGQPQHF	few	TRBV10-1	TRBJ1-5	-
TGCAGTGCTGGACCCGGCTATGGCTACACCTTC	CSAGPGYGYTF	-	TRBV20-1	TRBJ1-2	-
TGTGCCGTCACAATGGGAGTCTCCAGCTCCTACGAGCAGTACTTC	CAVTMGVSSSYEQYF	-	TRBV6-1	TRBJ2-7	-
TGTGCCAGCAGCTTAGGGTTCTCCCTTCGGACAGGGGTGTACGAGCAGTACTTC	CASSLGFSLRTGVYEQYF	-	TRBV7-9	TRBJ2-7	TRBD1
TGCAGCGTTGCGGAGGCAACTAATGAAAAACTGTTTTTT	CSVAEATNEKLFF	-	TRBV29-1	TRBJ1-4	-
TGTGCCACCAGCGCCGAGAGGGGTCTGAGCGGCTACACCTTC	CATSAERGLSGYTF	-	TRBV15	TRBJ1-2	-
TGCGCCAGCAGCTTGAGGGATGGGAATTATTATGAGCAGTTCTTC	CASSLRDGNYYEQFF	-	TRBV5-1	TRBJ2-1	-
TGCGCCAGCAGCTTGTCTGGACAGGGAGGATATGGCTACACCTTC	CASSLSGQGGYGYTF	-	TRBV5-1	TRBJ1-2	TRBD1
TGTGCCAGCAGTTACAGTCCTTTGACCGGGGAGCTGTTTTTT	CASSYSPLTGELFF	-	TRBV6-5	TRBJ2-2	-
TGTGCCAGCAACAGGGGGCCCTATAGCAATCAGCCCCAGCATTTT	CASNRGPYSNQPQHF	-	TRBV28	TRBJ1-5	TRBD1
TGCGCCAGCAGTGAAGGCCAGAACACTGAAGCTTTCTTT	CASSEGQNTEAFF	-	TRBV10-1	TRBJ1-1	-
TGCAGCGGAGGGGGTACGTATGGCTACACCTTC	CSGGGTYGYTF	-	TRBV29-1	TRBJ1-2	-
TGTGCCAGCAGCCCGCCGACAGGGAGCTACGAGCAGTACTTC	CASSPPTGSYEQYF	medium-sized	TRBV7-9	TRBJ2-7	TRBD1
TGTGCCAGCACCAGGGACCAGGGGACAGATACGCAGTATTTT	CASTRDQGTDTQYF	-	TRBV5-4	TRBJ2-3	-
TGCGCCAGCAGCTTAGAGGGAGCAGGGCTTGGCTACACCTTC	CASSLEGAGLGYTF	-	TRBV5-1	TRBJ1-2	-
TGTGCCAGCAGTACAGGGATAGACACTGAAGCTTTCTTT	CASSTGIDTEAFF	-	TRBV25-1	TRBJ1-1	-
TGTGCCAGCAGCTTGGTTTCAGGGCTCCCCCCCTACGAGCAGTACTTC	CASSLVSGLPPYEQYF	-	TRBV5-4	TRBJ2-7	-
TGTGCCAGCAACCAGGAAAACTATGGCTACACCTTC	CASNQENYGYTF	-	TRBV2	TRBJ1-2	-
TGCGCCAGCAGTGGATCCAGCGGGAGGTTCTACAATGAGCAGTTCTTC	CASSGSSGRFYNEQFF	few	TRBV10-2	TRBJ2-1	TRBD2
TGTGCCAGCAGCGTCCCGCGTGTAGCCAAAAACATTCAGTACTTC	CASSVPRVAKNIQYF	-	TRBV5-8	TRBJ2-4	-
TGCGCCAGCAGTGAGTCCCGATGGGAAGGGGGCCCTTCCTACGAGCAGTACTTC	CASSESRWEGGPSYEQYF	-	TRBV10-2	TRBJ2-7	TRBD1
TGTGCCAGCAGCTTGGACAGGATACAGCAGTACTTC	CASSLDRIQQYF	-	TRBV5-6	TRBJ2-7	-
TGTGCCAGTAGTACGGGGACAGGGCCCAACTATGGCTACACCTTC	CASSTGTGPNYGYTF	-	TRBV19	TRBJ1-2	TRBD1
TGTGCCAGCAGCTTGACAGGGCACTATGGCTACACCTTC	CASSLTGHYGYTF	once	TRBV5-6	TRBJ1-2	-
TGTGCCAGCAGTTACTCGGGGGACTTGAACACCGGGGAGCTGTTTTTT	CASSYSGDLNTGELFF	-	TRBV6-5	TRBJ2-2	-
TGTGCCAGCAGTCAGATCTCAGCAGAGCAGTACTTC	CASSQISAEQYF	-	TRBV6-6	TRBJ2-7	-
TGTGCCAGCAGCCAAGATCCGCGGGGGGGAGTCCACGAGCAGTACTTC	CASSQDPRGGVHEQYF	-	TRBV4-2	TRBJ2-7	TRBD2